This passage covers 21 T cell receptor beta chains from one sample sequenced in a study of T cell responses to AZD1222 COVID-19 vaccine. Clones were read by immunoSEQ multiplex PCR, and TCRdb kept only the in-frame ones, dropping some. The sample carries about 180,000 clones, around 94% recorded once. The sequencing here drew on peripheral blood, taken 28 days after the second AZD1222 dose. These receptors all stem from an adult who received the AZD1222 COVID-19 vaccine.

This rearrangement joins TRBV2 to TRBJ1-1, with a tentative D call TRBD1 (6 bases). Germline V CDR1 and CDR2: SNHLY, FYNNEI. The CDR3 contains 14 residues. The V end was cut by 6 bases, the J end by 2 bases, with 13 bases between. The CDR3 here is CASRTGFINTEAFF. CDR3 DNA sequence: TGTGCCAGCAGAACAGGGTTTATCAACACTGAAGCTTTCTTT.

This clone has just one count. CDR3 bases: TGTGCCAGCAGTTTAGAGAGGGGGCTTGAAGCTTTCTTT. Residues: CASSLERGLEAFF. The J gene is TRBJ1-1, the V gene TRBV28; 7 bases are shared with TRBD1. J lost 7 bases, V lost 2 bases, and 4 bases had no gene match. This CDR3 contains 13 residues. Per germline, CDR1 MDHEN and CDR2 SYDVKM.

This clone was observed once. The chain combines TRBV7-9 with TRBJ2-6; 7 nucleotides align to TRBD1. This CDR3 is built from 16 residues. Germline trimming cut 3 bases from V and 1 base from J; bases unmatched to any gene: 3. Looked up from germline, CDR1 is SEHNR and CDR2 is FQNEAQ (reference sequence). The CDR3 sequence: CASSLGTASGANVLTF. CDR3 DNA sequence: TGTGCCAGCAGCTTGGGGACAGCATCTGGGGCCAACGTCCTGACTTTC.

The chain joins TRBV28 to TRBJ2-7; TRBD1 might be the D (5 bases). Germline lookup yields CDR1 MDHEN and CDR2 SYDVKM. This CDR3 is 14 amino acids long. The V end lost 4 bases, the J end lost 2 bases, and 12 bases lay between the germline ends. CDR3 amino acids: CASSSPGIPYEQYF. For the CDR3, the DNA is TGTGCCAGCAGTTCGCCAGGGATCCCCTACGAGCAGTACTTC.

In DNA, the CDR3 is TGCGCCAGCAGTCCGGGGCGGATGAACACTGAAGCTTTCTTT. As protein: CASSPGRMNTEAFF. The rearrangement uses TRBV5-1 and TRBJ1-1; TRBD1 is a possible D gene (5 bases). The CDR3 runs 14 residues. Germline V gene lookup returns CDR1 SGHRS and CDR2 YFSETQ. Trimming took 5 bases from V and 0 from J, leaving 11 bases between them.

The rearrangement joins TRBV5-6 to TRBJ1-2, with 7 bases fitting TRBD1. The germline CDR1 and CDR2 sequences are SGHDT and YYEEEE. Unmatched junction bases numbered 8, after V lost 2 bases and J lost 1 base. The length of the CDR3 is 16 residues. The CDR3 loop reads CASSLRQGDLNYGYTF. In nucleotides, the CDR3 is TGTGCCAGCAGCTTACGACAGGGAGATCTTAACTATGGCTACACCTTC.

V usage is TRBV7-9 and J usage is TRBJ2-4; tentatively, D is TRBD2 (5 bases). There are 15 residues in the CDR3. Trimming took 5 bases from V and 4 from J, leaving 15 bases between them. The germline V gene encodes CDR1 SEHNR and CDR2 FQNEAQ (reference sequence). DNA for the CDR3: TGTGCCAGCAGCCGGGGAGCCCTGGATAAAAACATTCAGTACTTC. This sequence encodes CASSRGALDKNIQYF.

The chain is built from TRBV19 and TRBJ1-2; possibly TRBD1 for D (6 bases). V was pared by 4 bases and J by 8 bases, with 17 bases between. Germline values: CDR1 LNHDA, CDR2 SQIVND (reference sequence). The CDR3 extends over 14 amino acids. The CDR3 bases are TGTGCCAGTAGTACCCGAGGGGGGAATGAGGGCTACACCTTC. It codes for CASSTRGGNEGYTF.

This clone was detected only once. J is TRBJ1-2 and V is TRBV6-5, with TRBD1 identical over 7 bases. With V trimmed by 6 bases and J by 7 bases, 14 bases remained unmatched. Germline V gives CDR1 MNHEY, CDR2 SVGAGI. CDR3 size: 15 residues. This chain's CDR3 is CASRGATGSFGGYTF. The CDR3 region has the DNA TGTGCCAGCAGGGGGGCGACAGGGTCATTTGGTGGCTACACCTTC.

V gene TRBV28 combines with J gene TRBJ2-1; D is possibly TRBD1 (5 bases). There are 14 residues in the CDR3. V gave up 5 bases and J gave up 6 bases, with 14 bases separating them. Germline V lookup: CDR1 MDHEN, CDR2 SYDVKM. CDR3 DNA: TGTGCCAGCAGTCCTCCTGGGGCCCTCAATGAGCAGTTCTTC. Translation: CASSPPGALNEQFF.

The table lists this clone with a count of one. The rearrangement joins TRBV19 to TRBJ2-3; TRBD1 might be the D (5 bases). The V gene's germline CDR1 is LNHDA and CDR2 SQIVND (reference sequence). V lost 1 base and J 2 bases, leaving 13 bases between the germline ends. The CDR3 contains 16 residues. The CDR3 reads CASSIGTSGFTDTQYF. The CDR3 DNA sequence: TGTGCCAGTAGTATAGGGACCTCAGGGTTCACAGATACGCAGTATTTT.

V usage is TRBV5-1 and J usage is TRBJ2-2, with a possible D match to TRBD2 (6 bases). The germline V and J ends were trimmed by 2 bases and 4 bases, with 9 bases remaining between them. The CDR3 totals 14 residues. CDR1 is SGHRS and CDR2 is YFSETQ in the germline V gene. Here the CDR3 DNA reads TGCGCCAGCAGCTTTACCGGGGGCACCGGGGAGCTGTTTTTT. Its translation is CASSFTGGTGELFF.

The V and J genes are TRBV5-5 and TRBJ1-1; D gene ambiguous. Looked up from germline, CDR1 is SGHKS and CDR2 is YYEKEE (reference sequence). Trimming stripped 5 bases from V and 2 bases from J, with 4 bases between. This CDR3 is built from 11 residues. CDR3 nucleotide sequence: TGTGCCAGCAGAATAAACACTGAAGCTTTCTTT. Protein: CASRINTEAFF.

The chain recombines TRBV4-1 with TRBJ2-3; TRBD2 matches 11 bases. The germline gives CDR1 MGHRA, CDR2 YSYEKL. The CDR3 is made up of 15 amino acids. The J segment lost 4 bases and the V segment lost 3 bases, leaving 3 bases of the junction unmatched. For the CDR3, the DNA is TGCGCCAGCAGCCAGGTAGCGGGAGGGGCAGATACGCAGTATTTT. It translates to CASSQVAGGADTQYF.

The chain recombines TRBV6-7 with TRBJ2-1, with TRBD2 matching over 11 bases. TRBV6-7 is classed as an ORF, of uncertain function. V shed 5 bases and J 3 bases; nucleotides not matched to a gene: 9. The CDR3 runs 17 residues. The CDR3 loop reads CASSRLAGRCSYNEQFF. The CDR3 DNA follows: TGTGCCAGCAGTAGACTAGCGGGACGGTGTAGCTACAATGAGCAGTTCTTC.

In this sample, this clone turned up once. V and J are TRBV11-2 and TRBJ1-2, with 11 bases aligning to TRBD1. The CDR3 loop spans 15 amino acids. Germline trimming cut 5 bases from V and 8 bases from J; bases unmatched to any gene: 10. Germline V gives CDR1 SGHAT, CDR2 FQNNGV. Here the CDR3 DNA reads TGTGCCAGCAGCCCCTGGGACAGGGGGATAAGCGGCTACACCTTC. This sequence encodes CASSPWDRGISGYTF.

The chain employs TRBV6-5 and TRBJ2-4; TRBD2 matches 7 bases. V was pared by 8 bases and J by 8 bases, with 9 bases of the junction left unmatched. Germline-derived CDR1 and CDR2 are MNHEY and SVGAGI. The CDR3 spans 13 residues. The CDR3 nucleotides are TGTGCCAGCGGGAGGGGTGAGTTTGACATTCAGTACTTC. It translates to CASGRGEFDIQYF.

The rearrangement joins TRBV11-2 to TRBJ1-5, with 8 bases aligning to TRBD1. Germline CDR1 SGHAT, CDR2 FQNNGV. The V and J ends lost 1 base and 6 bases, in that order; junction bases with no gene match: 11. The length of the CDR3 is 17 residues. In DNA form, the CDR3 reads TGTGCCAGCAGCTTAGGTTCAGGGGGCAAGGATTGTCAGCCCCAGCATTTT. This sequence encodes CASSLGSGGKDCQPQHF.

The rearrangement links TRBV11-2 to TRBJ2-5; a possible D gene is TRBD2 (6 bases). This CDR3 has 14 residues. Germline values: CDR1 SGHAT, CDR2 FQNNGV. Trimming cost V 2 bases and J 5 bases, with 12 bases left between them. The CDR3 DNA sequence: TGTGCCAGCAGCTTATACCTAGCGACGGAGACCCAGTACTTC. This translates into CASSLYLATETQYF. Full variable domain (missing parts from reference TRBV11-2 and TRBJ2-5): EAGVAQSPRYKIIEKRQSVAFWCNPISGHATLYWYQQILGQGPKLLIQFQNNGVVDDSQLPKDRFSAERLKGVDSTLKIQPAKLEDSAVYLCASSLYLATETQYFGPGTRLLVL.

In this sample, this clone turned up once. J is TRBJ2-3 and V is TRBV5-4; 8 positions agree with TRBD2. The J segment lost 0 bases and the V segment lost 5 bases, leaving 8 bases of the junction unmatched. Germline V gives CDR1 SGHNT, CDR2 YYREEE (reference sequence). The CDR3 is 16 amino acids. The CDR3 bases are TGTGCCAGCAGTCCACCGGGACTAGAGAGCACAGATACGCAGTATTTT. Protein product: CASSPPGLESTDTQYF.

The DNA of the CDR3 is TGCGCCAGCAGCCAAGCTTCCCTGGGGGCACAGCCCCAGCATTTT. This sequence encodes CASSQASLGAQPQHF. The chain employs TRBV4-1 and TRBJ1-5; D is perhaps TRBD1 (6 bases). The CDR3 runs to 15 residues. Trimming pared 1 base from V and 7 bases from J, leaving 14 bases between. Germline CDR1 and CDR2: MGHRA and YSYEKL.